This T cell receptor (beta chain) was profiled in a study of lymphopenia after photon versus proton radiotherapy. The study's findings and limits: Survival link was tested only in deceased patients; proton benefit remains a possibility. Oligoclonal CD8+ Temra expansion after nadir drove photon patients' diversity drop.

This clone is a singleton in its sample. The antigen is undetermined. Assay: immunoSEQ multiplex PCR; the TCRdb copy retains only in-frame clones and omits some. The table lists 35,000 to 40,000 clones, more than 70% of them singletons, with approximately 2.9% in the top ten. The sequence was collected from a man aged 50 to 60 with gastric cancer. Sequencing was performed on peripheral blood, taken from a patient treated with photon-based radiotherapy.

The CDR3 spells CASSAGTGSGNTIYF. DNA for the CDR3: TGTGCCAGCAGTGCTGGGACAGGATCAGGAAACACCATATATTTT. The chain has TRBV6-1 and TRBJ1-3; 8 bases align to TRBD1. This CDR3 is 15 amino acids long. Germline CDR1 reads MNHNS; CDR2 reads SASEGT. With 4 bases clipped from V and 4 bases from J, the junction kept 6 bases outside the gene matches.